These 20 T cell receptor beta chains share one sample of origin, sequenced in a study of Graves' ophthalmopathy and Graves' hyperthyroidism (dated by TCRdb to 2016 to 2019). Reads for this sample came from an Illumina HiSeq 2000. For repertoire sequencing, the TCR beta CDR3 regions were amplified from RNA transcripts. The first round of RT-PCR was done with HTBI primers and the Qiagen OneStep RT-PCR kit, and was followed by a second round of multiplex PCR, then size selection and purification. TCRdb cleaned the public reads at Q25 with fastp, built clones with MiXCR and kept in-frame beta chains. One record per CDR3 amino acid sequence lists the most common genes and DNA. In this sample the table shows approximately 540,000 distinct CDR3 sequences, under 45% of which occur a single time. The ten top clones hold 3.5% to 5% of the sample. The specimen was peripheral blood or thyroid tissue (not recorded which). These receptor sequences come from an adult man with Graves' hyperthyroidism.

V and J are TRBV11-1 and TRBJ2-5; a possible D gene is TRBD2 (5 bases). Judging by the DNA end, TRBJ2-1 fits better; the J call may be wrong. The germline V gene encodes CDR1 SGHAT and CDR2 FQDESV (reference sequence). This CDR3 is built from 13 residues. CDR3 region: CASSLASGVEQFF. DNA of the CDR3: TGTGCCAGCAGCTTAGCGTCCGGGGTTGAGCAGTTCTTC.

This clonotype was seen only a few times. Here the CDR3 DNA reads TGTGCCAGCAGCGATTTGGGAGATGAAGCTTTCTTT. Translation gives CASSDLGDEAFF. This chain joins TRBV9 and TRBJ1-1, with D uncertain. V was cut by 3 bases and J by 7 bases, with 10 bases left in between. This CDR3 region has 12 residues. Germline V gene data show CDR1 as SGDLS and CDR2 as YYNGEE.

This clonotype showed up many times. The chain carries TRBV7-9 and TRBJ1-1; 10 bases are shared with TRBD1. Trimming removed 5 bases from V and 8 bases from J; junction bases left unmatched: 14. The CDR3 extends over 16 amino acids. Per the germline V gene, CDR1 is SEHNR and CDR2 is FQNEAQ (reference sequence). The CDR3 is CASSPPGTGAEAEAFF. Written as DNA, the CDR3 is TGTGCCAGCAGCCCCCCCGGGACAGGGGCCGAGGCCGAAGCTTTCTTT.

As for this clonotype: This clone may be a read error of a much larger clone one base away. This rearrangement joins TRBV5-1 to TRBJ1-5, with D perhaps TRBD1 (5 bases). Germline V lookup: CDR1 SGHRS, CDR2 YFSETQ. Trimming took off 10 bases at V and 3 bases at J, with 20 bases between the two ends. CDR3 length: 15 residues. The CDR3, as DNA: TGCGCCGGCTCGACATACGGGGGAAACAATCAGCCCCAGCATTTT. Amino acids: CAGSTYGGNNQPQHF.

This clonotype appeared a few times. V usage is TRBV29-1 and J usage is TRBJ1-2; tentative D call: TRBD1 (5 bases). From germline, CDR1 is SQVTM and CDR2 ANQGSEA. The CDR3 is 13 residues long. Trimming cost V 5 bases and J 0 bases, with 10 bases left between them. CDR3 protein: CSVMTDTNYGYTF. DNA of the CDR3: TGCAGCGTTATGACAGACACTAACTATGGCTACACCTTC. Combining the CDR3 with reference TRBV29-1 and TRBJ1-2 gives the whole variable domain SAVISQKPSRDICQRGTSLTIQCQVDSQVTMMFWYRQQPGQSLTLIATANQGSEATYESGFVIDKFPISRPNLTFSTLTVSNMSPEDSSIYLCSVMTDTNYGYTFGSGTRLTVV.

This clonotype was seen many times. The gene calls are TRBV5-1 and TRBJ1-6; no firm D call. CDR3 size: 15 residues. V lost 0 bases, J lost 4 bases, and 8 bases lay in between. Looked up from germline, CDR1 is SGHRS and CDR2 is YFSETQ. The CDR3 bases are TGCGCCAGCAGCTTGGATGGACTGTATAATTCACCCCTCCACTTT. Residues: CASSLDGLYNSPLHF.

This rearrangement joins TRBV15 to TRBJ2-1; D may correspond to TRBD1 or TRBD2 (7 bases each). The CDR3 is 15 residues long. Trimming removed 0 bases from V and 6 bases from J, with 12 bases in between. CDR1 is LNHNV and CDR2 is YYDKDF in the germline V gene (reference sequence). For the CDR3, the DNA is TGTGCCACCAGCAGAGATTGGGAGGGGGCCAATGAGCAGTTCTTC. Translated, it gives CATSRDWEGANEQFF.

This clonotype was seen many times. The chain employs TRBV9 and TRBJ1-4; maybe TRBD1 (5 bases). CDR1 is SGDLS and CDR2 is YYNGEE in the germline V gene. V lost 0 bases and J lost 5, with 11 bases in between. This CDR3 is built from 15 residues. As DNA, the CDR3 is TGTGCCAGCAGCGTAGGGGGCCAGCCGAATGAAAAACTGTTTTTT. It encodes CASSVGGQPNEKLFF.

This clonotype was detected ten times or more. The chain combines TRBV6-6 with TRBJ1-3; no clear D. The CDR3 consists of 11 residues. Germline CDR1 is MNHNY and CDR2 is SVGAGI (reference sequence). The V gene lost 6 bases and the J gene lost 3 bases, with 3 bases spanning the gap. This chain's CDR3 is CASRRGNTIYF. As DNA, the CDR3 is TGTGCCAGCAGACGTGGAAACACCATATATTTT.

The chain links TRBV6-1 to TRBJ2-2, with D uncertain. Germline assignment: CDR1 MNHNS and CDR2 SASEGT. This CDR3 has 16 amino acids. V lost 7 bases and J lost 2, with 17 bases in between. The CDR3 coding sequence is TGTGCCAGCATGGGGTCCCGCAGGCCCAACACCGGGGAGCTGTTTTTT. Translation gives CASMGSRRPNTGELFF.

This clonotype was observed a handful of times. The rearrangement links TRBV28 to TRBJ1-2; no reliable D call. This CDR3 is built from 14 residues. The V gene lost 11 bases and the J gene lost 8 bases, with 24 bases spanning the gap. Germline V CDR1 and CDR2: MDHEN, SYDVKM. The CDR3 DNA sequence: TGTGCCGGTCGGAAAGGAGCGACCGTGGGAGGCTACACCTTC. Its protein is CAGRKGATVGGYTF.

Worth noting for this clonotype: A much larger clone differs by one base, so this may be a read error. V usage is TRBV29-1 and J usage is TRBJ1-1, with 8 bases matching TRBD1. Trimming at V came to 6 bases and at J to 10 bases, leaving 10 bases not matched to a gene. This CDR3 is 12 amino acids long. Germline V gene sequence: CDR1 SQVTM, CDR2 ANQGSEA. The CDR3 DNA reads as TGCAGCGTGGAGAAACAAACAGGGGGAGCTTTCTTT. Protein: CSVEKQTGGAFF.

Notes on this clonotype: The junction departs from germline at one end; a sequencing error may be responsible. The CDR3 region has the DNA TGTGCCACCAGCGTTCAGGGGAGCCTCCGGTTAAATTTT. As protein: CATSVQGSLRLNF. The chain combines TRBV15 with TRBJ1-3; a weak D match, TRBD1 (6 bases). The CDR3 extends over 13 amino acids. Germline lookup yields CDR1 LNHNV and CDR2 YYDKDF (reference sequence).

In its sample, this clonotype was seen a few times. A much more abundant neighbour one base away suggests this may be a read error. This CDR3 is CASSYPRETQYF. The CDR3 region has the DNA TGTGCCAGCAGCTACCCTCGAGAGACCCAGTACTTC. The J gene is TRBJ2-5, the V gene TRBV4-1, with D hard to call. The germline gives CDR1 MGHRA, CDR2 YSYEKL. CDR3 length equals 12 residues.

This clonotype was counted many times. J is TRBJ2-5 and V is TRBV19; tentatively, D is TRBD1 (6 bases). This CDR3 is built from 14 residues. Germline CDR1 and CDR2: LNHDA and SQIVND (reference sequence). Trimming took off 5 bases at V and 7 bases at J, with 17 bases between the two ends. This CDR3 is CASSSSGRGGTQYF. As DNA, the CDR3 is TGTGCCAGTAGTTCGTCGGGCCGAGGGGGGACCCAGTACTTC.

As concerns this clonotype: The CDR3 does not end in the conserved phenylalanine or tryptophan, so this is likely a read error. It is unclear where the CDR3 begins or ends on the DNA, so no DNA is shown, and the CDR3 is as TCRdb lists it. The chain links TRBV20-1 to TRBJ2-5; TRBD2, the D gene given by the table, was not confirmed from the DNA. From its first to its last residue, the CDR3 has 11 amino acids. CDR1 is DFQATT, CDR2 SNEGSKA, per germline (reference sequence). This chain's CDR3 is CSARAGGAVNT.

Written as DNA, the CDR3 is TGTGCCATCAGTGAGCCTGGGACTAGCGGGGAAAAACTGTTTTTT. It is translated as CAISEPGTSGEKLFF. The chain has TRBV10-3 and TRBJ1-4, with D possibly TRBD1 on 5 matching bases. Germline V CDR1 and CDR2: ENHRY, SYGVKD. Trimming took off 2 bases at V and 8 bases at J, with 15 bases between the two ends. This CDR3 spans 15 amino acids.

Comment on this clonotype: A clone one base away is much larger, so this may be a read error. Without the conserved terminal phenylalanine or tryptophan, this CDR3 likely stems from a read error. This chain joins TRBV4-3 and TRBJ1-2; D not certain. Germline assignment: CDR1 LGHNA and CDR2 YSLEER. Trimming cost V 0 bases and J 4 bases, with 9 bases left between them. The CDR3 is 14 residues long. Written as DNA, the CDR3 is TGCGCCAGCAGCCAAGATGGGCAGATCTATGGCTACACCCTC. It is translated as CASSQDGQIYGYTL.

This clonotype was seen at least ten times. The chain recombines TRBV29-1 with TRBJ2-5; D unresolved. Trimming shortened V by 3 bases and J by 4 bases, and 9 bases separated the two germline ends. Germline-derived CDR1 and CDR2 are SQVTM and ANQGSEA. This CDR3 is 12 amino acids long. The CDR3 DNA sequence: TGCAGCGTTGATAAGTTCGCAGAGACCCAGTACTTC. Residues: CSVDKFAETQYF.

This chain links TRBV7-8 with TRBJ2-2; no firm D call. V was shortened by 5 bases and J by 6 bases, with 13 bases between the two germline ends. CDR3 length: 14 amino acids. Germline V gene lookup returns CDR1 SGHVS and CDR2 FQNEAQ. The CDR3 loop is CASSPKRVPGELFF. The CDR3 coding sequence is TGTGCCAGCAGCCCTAAAAGGGTTCCCGGGGAGCTGTTTTTT.